The 30 T cell receptor beta chains below come from one sample, sequenced in a study of breast tumors, draining lymph nodes, adjacent tissues. TCRdb called the multiplex PCR reads again in MiXCR, with one record for every CDR3 protein. The sample holds about 180,000 distinct CDR3 sequences, roughly 30% seen once. Axillary draining lymph nodes of breast cancer patients supplied the node samples. The sequencing input was axillary lymph node tissue. The receptors originated from a female donor with breast cancer. Some clones in this sample may be carry-over from other donors' samples.

This clonotype was seen a handful of times. A read error may explain this, as a much larger clone is one base away. The rearrangement links TRBV7-3 to TRBJ2-7, with 9 positions matching TRBD1. This CDR3 has 15 residues. Per the germline V gene, CDR1 is SGHTA and CDR2 is FQGTGA. The CDR3 here is CASSFTGTGPYEQHF. CDR3 sequence (DNA): TGTGCCAGCAGCTTTACCGGGACAGGGCCTTACGAGCAGCACTTC.

This clonotype was counted ten times or more. The chain carries TRBV11-3 and TRBJ2-6; no definite D call. CDR1 SGHNT and CDR2 YENEEA come from the germline V gene. The CDR3 has 19 residues. V was shortened by 0 bases and J by 2 bases, with 17 bases between the two germline ends. The CDR3 DNA follows: TGTGCCAGCAGCTTAGATAGGGCAGGTACCCTTCCTGGGGCCAACGTCCTGACTTTC. This gives the protein CASSLDRAGTLPGANVLTF.

In its sample, this clonotype was seen many times. In DNA, the CDR3 is TGTGCCAGCAGTCGGACTCGACTAGCGGGGGTCTCCTACGAGCAGTACTTC. The encoded protein is CASSRTRLAGVSYEQYF. The J gene is TRBJ2-7, the V gene TRBV12-3 or TRBV12-4; 12 bases agree with TRBD2. J gave up 0 bases and V 5 bases, and 8 bases lay outside the gene matches. The CDR3 loop spans 17 amino acids.

In its sample, this clonotype was seen many times. This sequence joins TRBV6-6 and TRBJ1-5; D may be TRBD1 (5 bases). The CDR3 consists of 17 residues. Germline loops: CDR1 MNHNY, CDR2 SVGAGI (reference sequence). Trimming pared 0 bases from V and 2 bases from J, leaving 14 bases between. In nucleotides, the CDR3 is TGTGCCAGCAGTTACTCCCTCCAGGGCAGTGGCAATCAGCCCCAGCATTTT. Its translation: CASSYSLQGSGNQPQHF.

The chain recombines TRBV7-2 with TRBJ2-3; 9 nucleotides match TRBD1. This CDR3 contains 17 residues. The V gene end was trimmed by 2 bases and the J gene end by 5 bases; junction bases not matched to a gene: 11. Looked up from germline, CDR1 is SGHTA and CDR2 is FQGNSA. The CDR3 region is CASSLTGGVVSGDTQYF. CDR3 nucleotide sequence: TGTGCCAGCAGCTTAACAGGGGGCGTCGTTAGTGGAGATACGCAGTATTTT.

This clonotype appeared many times. The rearrangement links TRBV4-2 to TRBJ2-7, with 8 bases matching TRBD2. The V segment lost 5 bases and the J segment 7 bases; nucleotides outside the gene matches: 16. Per the germline V gene, CDR1 is LGHNA and CDR2 is YNFKEQ. The CDR3 covers 16 residues. CDR3 DNA sequence: TGTGCCAGCAGCGCGGGGCTAGCGGGTCGGTCCTGGGAGCAGTACTTC. It is translated as CASSAGLAGRSWEQYF.

This clonotype was seen at least ten times. This chain joins TRBV7-9 and TRBJ2-7, with TRBD1 identical over 9 bases. The CDR3 extends over 15 amino acids. V lost 5 bases to trimming and J lost 5 bases; unmatched junction nucleotides: 10. Per germline, CDR1 SEHNR and CDR2 FQNEAQ (reference sequence). For the CDR3, the DNA is TGTGCCAGCAGCGGCCCGGGACAGGGTTTCCACGAGCAGTACTTC. This sequence encodes CASSGPGQGFHEQYF.

This clonotype occurred many times. This rearrangement joins TRBV20-1 to TRBJ1-4; 8 nucleotides line up with TRBD1. Looked up from germline, CDR1 is DFQATT and CDR2 is SNEGSKA (reference sequence). The CDR3 runs to 15 residues. With 1 base clipped from V and 4 bases from J, the junction kept 5 bases outside the gene matches. CDR3 nucleotides: TGCAGTGCTAGAGGGTGGACAGGGCGTAATGAAAAACTGTTTTTT. This gives the protein CSARGWTGRNEKLFF.

This clonotype has a count of ten or more. The chain recombines TRBV6-5 with TRBJ2-7, with 8 bases lining up with TRBD1. Trimming cost V 6 bases and J 6 bases; bases outside gene matches: 13. CDR3 length equals 15 residues. CDR1 is MNHEY, CDR2 SVGAGI, per germline. DNA for the CDR3: TGTGCCAGCAGATACCTTGGACAGGGAACGGGCGAGCAGTACTTC. Protein: CASRYLGQGTGEQYF.

This clonotype has at least ten counts. V gene TRBV7-3 combines with J gene TRBJ2-1; D ambiguous. The CDR3 totals 12 residues. In germline, CDR1 is SGHTA, CDR2 FQGTGA. The V gene lost 5 bases and the J gene lost 7 bases, with 9 bases spanning the gap. CDR3 sequence: CASSNVVNEQFF. CDR3 bases: TGTGCCAGCAGCAACGTTGTGAATGAGCAGTTCTTC.

This clonotype was counted many times. The chain has TRBV9 and TRBJ2-1; D gene uncertain. V was cut by 0 bases and J by 4 bases, with 11 bases left in between. The CDR3 extends over 15 amino acids. Germline lookup yields CDR1 SGDLS and CDR2 YYNGEE. The CDR3 DNA follows: TGTGCCAGCAGCGTAGTCGATAGCAAATACAATGAGCAGTTCTTC. This sequence encodes CASSVVDSKYNEQFF.

The table lists this clonotype with many counts. V and J are TRBV10-3 and TRBJ1-3; D remains ambiguous. The CDR3 runs to 14 residues. CDR1 is ENHRY, CDR2 SYGVKD, per germline. V gave up 9 bases and J gave up 3 bases, with 15 bases separating them. The DNA for the CDR3 is TGTGCCATGAGATCCGGAGGTGATGGAAACACCATATATTTT. This encodes CAMRSGGDGNTIYF.

This clonotype was seen a handful of times. Being one base from a much bigger clone, this may be a read error. The chain combines TRBV6-1 with TRBJ2-2; 9 nucleotides align to TRBD1. This CDR3 contains 15 residues. CDR1 is MNHNS and CDR2 is SASEGT in the germline V gene. With V trimmed by 5 bases and J by 7 bases, 8 bases remained unmatched. The CDR3 region is CASSPIQGAYGELFF. As DNA, the CDR3 is TGTGCCAGCAGTCCGATACAGGGGGCATACGGGGAGCTGTTTTTT.

The table lists this clonotype with a few counts. V and J are TRBV27 and TRBJ2-1; D is undetermined. The V gene's germline CDR1 is MNHEY and CDR2 SMNVEV (reference sequence). Trimming took 2 bases from V and 0 from J, leaving 5 bases between them. The CDR3 loop spans 14 amino acids. The CDR3 DNA sequence: TGTGCCAGCAGTTTAGTTAGCTCCTACAATGAGCAGTTCTTC. Its translation is CASSLVSSYNEQFF.

This clonotype appeared many times. The chain combines TRBV7-2 with TRBJ1-2, with D possibly being TRBD1 (5 bases). Trimming stripped 7 bases from V and 1 base from J, with 19 bases between. Germline assignment: CDR1 SGHTA and CDR2 FQGNSA. This CDR3 spans 16 amino acids. The CDR3 DNA reads TGTGCCAGCACCCCCCCGGGACTTCTTTTTAACTATGGCTACACCTTC. This translates into CASTPPGLLFNYGYTF.

This clonotype was found a few times. V is TRBV12-3 or TRBV12-4 and J is TRBJ2-1; possibly TRBD1 for D (5 bases). Trimming cost V 3 bases and J 15 bases, with 15 bases left between them. The CDR3 sequence is 12 residues long. The CDR3 DNA sequence: TGTGCCAGCAGTTTCCTCAGGGATCGTCCGTTCTTC. Its protein is CASSFLRDRPFF.

The chain combines TRBV30 with TRBJ2-3; 11 nucleotides line up with TRBD2. CDR1 is GTSNPN, CDR2 SVGIG, per germline (reference sequence). The CDR3 runs 15 residues. Trimming removed 4 bases from V and 11 bases from J; junction bases left unmatched: 14. The CDR3 sequence: CAWNLAGGRVNEQYF. CDR3 sequence (DNA): TGTGCCTGGAACTTAGCGGGAGGGCGCGTCAATGAGCAGTATTTT.

This clonotype is a singleton in its sample. The conserved closing phenylalanine or tryptophan is absent in this CDR3, likely reflecting a read error. It is unclear where the CDR3 begins or ends on the DNA, so no DNA is shown, and the CDR3 is as TCRdb lists it. This CDR3 reads CASSSNPNY. This chain links TRBV7-2 with TRBJ1-5. Germline V CDR1 and CDR2: SGHTA, FQGNSA. The CDR3 spans 9 residues, counting both ends.

The chain is built from TRBV19 and TRBJ1-1, with D uncertain. CDR1 is LNHDA, CDR2 SQIVND, per germline (reference sequence). The CDR3 is made up of 14 amino acids. The germline V and J ends were trimmed by 3 bases and 5 bases, with 13 bases remaining between them. CDR3 DNA sequence: TGTGCCAGTAGTATTATGGGCTCGGGAACTGAAGCTTTCTTT. Its protein is CASSIMGSGTEAFF.

Many counts were recorded for this clonotype. This chain joins TRBV6-5 and TRBJ2-7; 7 bases agree with TRBD1. Germline V lookup: CDR1 MNHEY, CDR2 SVGAGI. The J segment lost 0 bases and the V segment lost 1 base, leaving 0 bases of the junction unmatched. The length of the CDR3 is 14 residues. The CDR3, as DNA: TGTGCCAGCAGTTACTGGGACAGCTCCTACGAGCAGTACTTC. Amino acid sequence: CASSYWDSSYEQYF.

In its sample, this clonotype was seen many times. The rearrangement uses TRBV2 and TRBJ1-5; a weak D match, TRBD1 (6 bases). Looked up from germline, CDR1 is SNHLY and CDR2 is FYNNEI. Trimming pared 8 bases from V and 0 bases from J, leaving 14 bases between. The CDR3 is 15 residues long. The DNA of the CDR3 is TGTGCCAGCCGACCGCAGGGGATTAGCAATCAGCCCCAGCATTTT. Its protein product is CASRPQGISNQPQHF.

This clonotype came up many times. The chain recombines TRBV7-8 with TRBJ2-7; perhaps TRBD1 as D (6 bases). The CDR3 loop spans 15 amino acids. Germline loops: CDR1 SGHVS, CDR2 FQNEAQ. V was clipped by 3 bases and J by 2 bases, with 14 bases between them. The CDR3 coding sequence is TGTGCCAGCAGCTTCCGACAGGTTAATCCCTACGAGCAGTACTTC. This encodes CASSFRQVNPYEQYF. The full variable domain, in which reference TRBV7-8 and TRBJ2-7 provide the parts outside the CDR3, is GAGVSQSPRYKVAKRGQDVALRCDPISGHVSLFWYQQALGQGPEFLTYFQNEAQLDKSGLPSDRFFAERPEGSVSTLKIQRTQQEDSAVYLCASSFRQVNPYEQYFGPGTRLTVT.

This clonotype was recorded at least ten times. V is TRBV15 and J is TRBJ1-5, with unresolved D. Germline V gene data show CDR1 as LNHNV and CDR2 as YYDKDF (reference sequence). Between the trimmed V and J ends, which lost 1 base and 9 bases, there was a span of 10 bases. The CDR3 runs 13 residues. DNA for the CDR3: TGTGCCACCAGCAGAGCTCTTTCGGCGCCCCAGCATTTT. Translating it yields CATSRALSAPQHF. The full variable domain, rest sourced from reference TRBV15 and TRBJ1-5, is DAMVIQNPRYQVTQFGKPVTLSCSQTLNHNVMYWYQQKSSQAPKLLFHYYDKDFNNEADTPDNFQSRRPNTSFCFLDIRSPGLGDTAMYLCATSRALSAPQHFGDGTRLSIL.

Note on this clonotype: A read error may explain this, as a much larger clone is one base away. The rearrangement links TRBV19 to TRBJ2-7; D ambiguous. Germline values: CDR1 LNHDA, CDR2 SQIVND (reference sequence). Trimming cost V 2 bases and J 9 bases, with 14 bases left between them. The CDR3 extends over 13 amino acids. DNA for the CDR3: TGTGCCAGTAGTATAAGTCTGGGTGACGGGCAGTACTTC. This encodes CASSISLGDGQYF. Together with reference TRBV19 and TRBJ2-7, the CDR3 gives the full variable domain: DGGITQSPKYLFRKEGQNVTLSCEQNLNHDAMYWYRQDPGQGLRLIYYSQIVNDFQKGDIAEGYSVSREKKESFPLTVTSAQKNPTAFYLCASSISLGDGQYFGPGTRLTVT.

Only one count was recorded for this clonotype. A much more abundant neighbour one base away suggests this may be a read error. The rearrangement joins TRBV5-4 to TRBJ2-7; D call uncertain. Germline-derived CDR1 and CDR2 are SGHNT and YYREEE (reference sequence). Trimming took off 1 base at V and 0 bases at J, with 8 bases between the two ends. The CDR3 runs to 14 residues. CDR3 DNA: TGTGCCAGCAGCTTGAATCCCCGCTCCTACGAGCAGTACTTC. Translation: CASSLNPRSYEQYF.

The V and J genes are TRBV20-1 and TRBJ1-2; 8 nucleotides line up with TRBD1. Germline V lookup: CDR1 DFQATT, CDR2 SNEGSKA (reference sequence). Trimming removed 4 bases from V and 9 bases from J; junction bases left unmatched: 7. The CDR3 contains 12 residues. This CDR3 reads CSATGGTVRYTF. The CDR3 DNA follows: TGCAGTGCTACAGGGGGCACAGTACGCTACACCTTC.

In its sample, this clonotype was seen many times. The V gene is TRBV7-2, the J gene TRBJ1-2, with 10 bases identical to TRBD1. The CDR3 has 15 residues. J was trimmed by 5 bases and V by 3 bases; bases with no gene match: 6. From germline, CDR1 is SGHTA and CDR2 FQGNSA. In nucleotides, the CDR3 is TGTGCCAGCAGCTTCCAGGACAGGGGGGCTTATGGCTACACCTTC. Protein: CASSFQDRGAYGYTF.

In its sample, this clonotype was seen a few times. One end of the junction varies from germline; a read error may be responsible. CDR3 residues: CASSGRSAKRGGYPF. CDR3 in DNA: TGTGCCAGCAGCGGCCGGTCGGCGAAGAGGGGTGGCTACCCCTTC. This chain joins TRBV7-9 and TRBJ1-2, with D possibly TRBD1 on 5 matching bases. Per germline, CDR1 SEHNR and CDR2 FQNEAQ (reference sequence). The length of the CDR3 is 15 residues.

J is TRBJ1-1 and V is TRBV7-3; unclear D gene. CDR1 is SGHTA and CDR2 is FQGTGA in the germline V gene. V lost 5 bases and J lost 2, with 15 bases in between. CDR3 length: 15 residues. This CDR3 reads CASSPGWIGNTEAFF. Here the CDR3 DNA reads TGTGCCAGCAGCCCCGGTTGGATAGGCAACACTGAAGCTTTCTTT.

The chain has TRBV19 and TRBJ2-7; 7 bases map to TRBD1. The CDR3 contains 16 residues. CDR1 is LNHDA, CDR2 SQIVND, per germline (reference sequence). J gave up 0 bases and V 5 bases, and 10 bases lay outside the gene matches. The CDR3 loop reads CASSLPGDSSSYEQYF. The CDR3 DNA reads TGTGCCAGTAGTCTCCCAGGGGACAGCAGCTCCTACGAGCAGTACTTC.